This is a list of T cell receptor beta chains from one sample in a study of response to subunit inactivated influenza vaccine. TCRdb ran MiXCR on the RT-PCR reads and lists one entry per CDR3 protein. The table records about 540,000 distinct CDR3 sequences, roughly 25% of them present only once. A further study also used this sample, focusing on T cells expressing NK-cell markers.

The source material was CD4+ T cells sorted from PBMCs, sampled about 12 days after vaccination. The receptors were sampled from a man aged 45-65 years who received an inactivated influenza vaccine. Both conserved end residues are part of each CDR3. Each record gives: CDR3 length, J gene, clone size, V gene, D gene, CDR3 protein, CDR3 DNA. A D gene is named only where the DNA matches it firmly. Clone sizes are given selectively: once, few, many, or a class where the clone is expanded.

16 TRBJ2-1 - TRBV20-1 - CSARDPGPEHHNEQFF TGCAGTGCTAGAGATCCGGGCCCCGAACATCACAATGAGCAGTTCTTC
16 TRBJ2-5 few TRBV5-6 TRBD2 CASSPTLAGVQETQYF TGTGCCAGCAGCCCCACACTAGCGGGAGTACAAGAGACCCAGTACTTC
15 TRBJ2-7 - TRBV28 TRBD1 CASSPPGTGVLEQYF TGTGCCAGCAGCCCCCCGGGGACAGGGGTATTGGAGCAGTACTTC
12 TRBJ2-7 many TRBV5-1 TRBD1 CASSYRGHEQYF TGCGCCAGCAGCTACAGGGGGCACGAGCAGTACTTC
13 TRBJ2-5 - TRBV6-6 - CASGRSGEETQYF TGTGCCAGCGGTAGGTCGGGAGAAGAGACCCAGTACTTC
14 TRBJ2-7 - TRBV7-2 - CASSPSGRIYEQYF TGTGCCAGCAGCCCCTCAGGACGCATTTACGAGCAGTACTTC
16 TRBJ2-3 - TRBV5-1 TRBD2 CASSLWAGGPTDTQYF TGCGCCAGCAGCTTGTGGGCGGGAGGGCCTACAGATACGCAGTATTTT
14 TRBJ2-6 few TRBV20-1 - CSASPTSGANVLTF TGCAGTGCTAGTCCCACCTCTGGGGCCAACGTCCTGACTTTC
13 TRBJ2-5 - TRBV4-2 TRBD2 CASGRGIQETQYF TGTGCCAGCGGGAGGGGCATACAAGAGACCCAGTACTTC
15 TRBJ1-5 - TRBV6-2/TRBV6-3 TRBD1 CASRGRQGRNQPQHF TGTGCCAGCAGAGGAAGACAGGGCCGCAATCAGCCCCAGCATTTT
14 TRBJ2-7 few TRBV2 TRBD1 CASSDGTGMWEQYF TGTGCCAGCAGTGATGGGACAGGGATGTGGGAGCAGTACTTC
14 TRBJ2-2 few TRBV6-1 TRBD1 CASRRDRETGELFF TGTGCCAGCAGACGGGACAGGGAAACCGGGGAGCTGTTTTTT
15 TRBJ1-4 - TRBV6-2/TRBV6-3 - CASSSAGATNEKLFF TGTGCCAGCAGTTCCGCAGGGGCAACTAATGAAAAACTGTTTTTT
14 TRBJ2-7 - TRBV5-8 - CASRSIYSIHEQYF TGTGCCAGCAGATCCATTTATAGCATCCACGAGCAGTACTTC
13 TRBJ2-1 - TRBV18 - CASSPGRVNEQFF TGTGCCAGCTCACCAGGCAGGGTAAATGAGCAGTTCTTC
15 TRBJ2-7 few TRBV5-1 TRBD1 CASSLGQGDPYEQYF TGCGCCAGCAGCTTGGGACAGGGGGATCCTTACGAGCAGTACTTC
18 TRBJ2-1 - TRBV5-1 TRBD1 CASSLGQGYALMRGEQFF TGCGCCAGCAGCTTGGGACAGGGGTACGCGTTGATGCGTGGTGAGCAGTTCTTC
13 TRBJ2-7 - TRBV5-1 - CASRPITSFEQYF TGCGCCAGCAGACCCATCACCAGTTTCGAGCAGTACTTC
17 TRBJ2-3 - TRBV7-2 - CASSLSGPTQPTDTQYF TGTGCCAGCAGCTTATCGGGCCCCACTCAACCCACAGATACGCAGTATTTT
14 TRBJ2-1 - TRBV6-1 - CASSAPGRTPQQFF TGTGCCAGCAGTGCCCCGGGACGGACTCCTCAGCAGTTCTTC
14 TRBJ2-3 - TRBV15 - CATSRDLPTDTQYF TGTGCCACCAGCAGAGATCTACCCACAGATACGCAGTATTTT
15 TRBJ2-6 - TRBV3-1 - CASSPGTSGANVLTF TGTGCCAGCAGCCCAGGGACTTCTGGGGCCAACGTCCTGACTTTC
15 TRBJ2-3 - TRBV6-5 TRBD2 CASSYLAGATDTQYF TGTGCCAGCAGTTACCTAGCGGGAGCCACAGATACGCAGTATTTT
12 TRBJ2-3 - TRBV15 - CATSRVKDTQYF TGTGCCACCAGCAGAGTGAAAGATACGCAGTATTTT
15 TRBJ2-1 - TRBV7-2 - CASSFSASSYNEQFF TGTGCCAGCAGCTTTAGCGCAAGCTCCTACAATGAGCAGTTCTTC
16 TRBJ2-1 - TRBV20-1 TRBD2 CSASPSGRTPYNEQFF TGCAGTGCTTCCCCTAGCGGGAGGACCCCCTACAATGAGCAGTTCTTC
13 TRBJ1-5 - TRBV10-3 - CAIRRQEDQPQHF TGTGCCATCAGAAGACAGGAAGATCAGCCCCAGCATTTT
13 TRBJ2-7 - TRBV20-1 - CSARRPGAYEQYF TGCAGTGCTAGACGACCAGGGGCCTACGAGCAGTACTTC
16 TRBJ2-3 - TRBV5-1 - CASSLAGRRDTDTQYF TGCGCCAGCAGCTTGGCCGGCAGACGGGACACAGATACGCAGTATTTT
16 TRBJ2-5 - TRBV18 TRBD1 CASSPQTGSQSETQYF TGTGCCAGCTCACCGCAGACAGGGAGTCAGTCAGAGACCCAGTACTTC
14 TRBJ2-2 - TRBV7-2 - CASSFNSHTGELFF TGTGCCAGCAGCTTCAACAGTCACACCGGGGAGCTGTTTTTT
12 TRBJ1-1 few TRBV7-9 - CASNGGVAEAFF TGTGCCAGCAACGGGGGGGTGGCTGAAGCTTTCTTT
14 TRBJ1-1 few TRBV7-8 - CASSFSGDTPEAFF TGTGCCAGCAGCTTTTCAGGGGACACCCCTGAAGCTTTCTTT
14 TRBJ2-1 - TRBV20-1 - CSARQEVAHNEQFF TGCAGTGCTAGACAGGAGGTCGCCCACAATGAGCAGTTCTTC
15 TRBJ2-1 few TRBV11-1 TRBD2 CASSRTSGSHNEQFF TGTGCCAGCAGCCGGACTAGCGGGAGTCACAATGAGCAGTTCTTC